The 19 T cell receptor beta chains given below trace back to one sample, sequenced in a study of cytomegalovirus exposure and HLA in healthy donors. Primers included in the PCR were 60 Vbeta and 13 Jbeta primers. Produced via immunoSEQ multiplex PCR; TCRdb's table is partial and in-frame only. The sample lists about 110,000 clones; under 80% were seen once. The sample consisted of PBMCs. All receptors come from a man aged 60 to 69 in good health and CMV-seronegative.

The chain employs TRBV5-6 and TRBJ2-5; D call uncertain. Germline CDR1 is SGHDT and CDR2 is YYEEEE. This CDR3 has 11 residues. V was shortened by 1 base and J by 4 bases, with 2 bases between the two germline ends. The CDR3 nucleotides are TGTGCCAGCAGCTTGCGAGAGACCCAGTACTTC. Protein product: CASSLRETQYF.

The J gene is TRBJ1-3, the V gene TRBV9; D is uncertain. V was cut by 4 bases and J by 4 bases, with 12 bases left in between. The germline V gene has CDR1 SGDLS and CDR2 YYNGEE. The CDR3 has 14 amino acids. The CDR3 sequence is CASSTVISGNTIYF. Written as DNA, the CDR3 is TGTGCCAGCAGCACGGTAATTTCGGGAAACACCATATATTTT.

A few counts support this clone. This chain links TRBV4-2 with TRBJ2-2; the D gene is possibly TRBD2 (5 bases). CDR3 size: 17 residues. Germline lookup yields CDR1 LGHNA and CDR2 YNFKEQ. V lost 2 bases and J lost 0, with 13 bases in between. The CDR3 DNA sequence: TGTGCCAGCAGCCAAAATCCGCAGAGGGCGAACACCGGGGAGCTGTTTTTT. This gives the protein CASSQNPQRANTGELFF.

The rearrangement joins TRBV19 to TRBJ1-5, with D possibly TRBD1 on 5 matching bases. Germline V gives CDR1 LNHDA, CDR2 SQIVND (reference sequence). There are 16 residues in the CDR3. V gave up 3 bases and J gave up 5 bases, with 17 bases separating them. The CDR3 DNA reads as TGTGCCAGTAGTATGGGTCCAGGGAAGGAAGATCAGCCCCAGCATTTT. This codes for CASSMGPGKEDQPQHF.

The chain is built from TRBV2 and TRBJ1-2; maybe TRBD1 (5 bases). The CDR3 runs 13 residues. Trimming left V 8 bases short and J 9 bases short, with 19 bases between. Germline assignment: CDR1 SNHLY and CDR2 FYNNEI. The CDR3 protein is CASRGERGASYTF. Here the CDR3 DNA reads TGTGCCAGCCGGGGGGAGAGGGGCGCGAGCTACACCTTC.

The CDR3 is CAWRFSDRAAPHF. The CDR3 nucleotides read TGTGCCTGGAGGTTTAGCGACAGGGCCGCGCCCCACTTT. V is TRBV30 and J is TRBJ1-6, with 7 bases that match TRBD1. CDR1 is GTSNPN and CDR2 is SVGIG in the germline V gene (reference sequence). The V segment lost 3 bases and the J segment 18 bases; nucleotides outside the gene matches: 14. The CDR3 loop spans 13 amino acids.

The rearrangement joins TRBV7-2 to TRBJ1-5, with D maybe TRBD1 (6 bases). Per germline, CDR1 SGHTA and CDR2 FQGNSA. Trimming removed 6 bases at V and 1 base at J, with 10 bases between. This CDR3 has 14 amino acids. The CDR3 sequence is CASRQTGSNQPQHF. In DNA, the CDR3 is TGTGCCAGCAGGCAAACAGGGAGCAATCAGCCCCAGCATTTT.

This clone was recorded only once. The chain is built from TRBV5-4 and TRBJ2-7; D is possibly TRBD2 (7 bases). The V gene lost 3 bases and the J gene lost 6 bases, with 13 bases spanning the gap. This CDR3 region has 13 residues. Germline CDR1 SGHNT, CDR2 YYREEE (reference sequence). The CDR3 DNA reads TGTGCCAGCAGCTCGGGGGGCGTCGTCGAGCAGTACGTC. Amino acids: CASSSGGVVEQYV.

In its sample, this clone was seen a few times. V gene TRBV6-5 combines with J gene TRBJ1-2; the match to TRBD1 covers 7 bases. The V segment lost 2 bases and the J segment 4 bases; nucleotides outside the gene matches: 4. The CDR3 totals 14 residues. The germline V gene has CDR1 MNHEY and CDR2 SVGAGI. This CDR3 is CASSYNRDSYGYTF. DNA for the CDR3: TGTGCCAGCAGTTACAACCGGGACAGCTATGGCTACACCTTC.

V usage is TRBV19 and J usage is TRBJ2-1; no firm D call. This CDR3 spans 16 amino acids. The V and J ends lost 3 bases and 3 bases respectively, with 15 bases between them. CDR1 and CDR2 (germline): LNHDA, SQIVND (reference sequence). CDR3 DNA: TGTGCCAGTAGTATCTGGTCGCCAGAACACTACAATGAGCAGTTCTTC. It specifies CASSIWSPEHYNEQFF.

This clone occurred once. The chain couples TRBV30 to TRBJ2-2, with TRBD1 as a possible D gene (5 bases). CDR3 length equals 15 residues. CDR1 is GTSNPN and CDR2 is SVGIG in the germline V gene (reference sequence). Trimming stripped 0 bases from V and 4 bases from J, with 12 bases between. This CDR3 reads CAWSVMGLSTGELFF. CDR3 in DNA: TGTGCCTGGAGTGTCATGGGGCTGTCCACCGGGGAGCTGTTTTTT. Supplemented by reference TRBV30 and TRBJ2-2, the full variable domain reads SQTIHQWPATLVQPVGSPLSLECTVEGTSNPNLYWYRQAAGRGLQLLFYSVGIGQISSEVPQNLSASRPQDRQFILSSKKLLLSDSGFYLCAWSVMGLSTGELFFGEGSRLTVL.

The CDR3, as DNA: TGCGCCAGCAGAGGGACAAATTTTGGCAATCAGCCCCAGCATTTT. Its translation: CASRGTNFGNQPQHF. The chain has TRBV10-2 and TRBJ1-5, with a weak D call TRBD1 (6 bases). Germline V gene sequence: CDR1 WSHSY, CDR2 SAAADI. This CDR3 region has 15 residues. The germline V and J ends were trimmed by 6 bases and 2 bases, with 14 bases remaining between them.

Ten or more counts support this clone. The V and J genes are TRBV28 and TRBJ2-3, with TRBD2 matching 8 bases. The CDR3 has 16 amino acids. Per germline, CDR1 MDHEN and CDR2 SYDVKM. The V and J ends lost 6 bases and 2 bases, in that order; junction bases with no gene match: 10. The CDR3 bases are TGTGCCAGCAGGCCAGTCGGGGGGGGCCTCACAGATACGCAGTATTTT. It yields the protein CASRPVGGGLTDTQYF.

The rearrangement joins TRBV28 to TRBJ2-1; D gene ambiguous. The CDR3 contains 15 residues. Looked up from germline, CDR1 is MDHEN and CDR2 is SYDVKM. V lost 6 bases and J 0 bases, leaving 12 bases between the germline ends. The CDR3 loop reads CASRNAFSSYNEQFF. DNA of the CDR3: TGTGCCAGCAGGAATGCCTTCAGCTCCTACAATGAGCAGTTCTTC.

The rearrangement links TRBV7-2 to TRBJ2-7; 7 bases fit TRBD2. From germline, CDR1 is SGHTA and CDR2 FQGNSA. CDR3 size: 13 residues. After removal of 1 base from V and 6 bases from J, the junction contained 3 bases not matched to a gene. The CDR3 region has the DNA TGTGCCAGCAGCTTAGTGTCTAGCGGCGAGCAGTACGTC. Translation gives CASSLVSSGEQYV.

The CDR3 DNA reads TGTGCCAGCAGCTTAAAGACAGCTTCACCCCTCCACTTT. It is translated as CASSLKTASPLHF. This chain connects TRBV7-9 to TRBJ1-6, with D perhaps TRBD1 (5 bases). CDR1 is SEHNR and CDR2 is FQNEAQ in the germline V gene (reference sequence). This CDR3 has 13 residues. Trimming cost V 2 bases and J 9 bases, with 8 bases left between them.

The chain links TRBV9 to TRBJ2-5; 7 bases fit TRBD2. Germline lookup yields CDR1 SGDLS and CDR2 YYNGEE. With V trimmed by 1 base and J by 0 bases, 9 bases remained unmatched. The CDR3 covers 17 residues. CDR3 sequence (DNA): TGTGCCAGCAGCGTATCGGGAGGCCGTGGATACCAAGAGACCCAGTACTTC. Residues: CASSVSGGRGYQETQYF. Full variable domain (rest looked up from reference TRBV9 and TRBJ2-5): DSGVTQTPKHLITATGQRVTLRCSPRSGDLSVYWYQQSLDQGLQFLIQYYNGEERAKGNILERFSAQQFPDLHSELNLSSLELGDSALYFCASSVSGGRGYQETQYFGPGTRLLVL.

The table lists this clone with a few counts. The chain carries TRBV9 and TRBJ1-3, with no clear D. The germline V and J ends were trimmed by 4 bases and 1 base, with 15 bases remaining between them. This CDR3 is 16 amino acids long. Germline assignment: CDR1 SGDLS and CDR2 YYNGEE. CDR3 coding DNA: TGTGCCAGCAGCCTACGTAGCGGAAGGTCTGGAAACACCATATATTTT. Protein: CASSLRSGRSGNTIYF.

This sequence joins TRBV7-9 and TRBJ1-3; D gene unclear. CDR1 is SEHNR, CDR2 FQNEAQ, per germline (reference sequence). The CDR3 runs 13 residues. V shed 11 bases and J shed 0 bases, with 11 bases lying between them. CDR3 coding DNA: TGTGCCCTAGGTCAGAGCTCTGGAAACACCATATATTTT. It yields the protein CALGQSSGNTIYF.